The T cell receptor beta chain described here comes from a study of identical twins. Study observations and caveats: Models, which agreed with sharing between unrelated individuals, nonetheless underestimated the out-of-frame TCR alpha sharing seen in monozygotic twins.

Germline assignment: CDR1 MGHRA and CDR2 YSYEKL. The CDR3 sequence is 16 residues long. Trimming removed 1 base from V and 3 bases from J; junction bases left unmatched: 6. Addition of a universal primer site occurred through template switching, and cDNA carried unique molecular identifiers. TCRdb re-derived calls from the 5' RACE reads in MiXCR, one entry per CDR3 protein. The sample lists a few hundred thousand distinct CDR3 sequences, 12% occurring once. This clonotype appeared many times. Its specificity is unknown. Each donor (without exception) was a healthy Caucasian. These same records also appear under a second study, on yellow fever vaccine responses in identical twins.

The TCR sequence derives from a woman younger than 35 in good health. The sequenced sample was CD8+ T cells sorted from blood. V and J are TRBV4-1 and TRBJ2-3; 8 nucleotides line up with TRBD1. The CDR3 spells CASSQVRDRSTDTQYF. CDR3 nucleotides: TGCGCCAGCAGCCAAGTTCGGGACAGGTCGACAGATACGCAGTATTTT.